Below, 26 T cell receptor beta chains from the same sample are listed, as sequenced in a study of cytomegalovirus exposure and HLA in healthy donors. PCR amplification relied on 60 Vbeta primers (plus 13 Jbeta primers). The data were produced by immunoSEQ multiplex PCR, yet TCRdb's version contains in-frame clones alone and is incomplete. Of approximately 290,000 clones listed, about 80% are singletons. The sample was PBMCs. The receptors come from a girl aged 2 to 9 in good health and CMV-seronegative.

Written as DNA, the CDR3 is TGCGCCAGTAGACTAGCGGGAGGGCGCAATGAGCAGTTCTTC. This gives the protein CASRLAGGRNEQFF. The chain employs TRBV4-1 and TRBJ2-1; 14 bases line up with TRBD2. J lost 6 bases, V lost 9 bases, and 4 bases had no gene match. The V gene's germline CDR1 is MGHRA and CDR2 YSYEKL. The CDR3 has 14 amino acids.

The chain employs TRBV6-5 and TRBJ2-2; 8 bases fit TRBD1. Germline CDR1 MNHEY, CDR2 SVGAGI. The CDR3 consists of 15 residues. V lost 1 base and J lost 4; bases outside the gene matches: 2. The CDR3 sequence: CASSYWQGATGELFF. DNA of the CDR3: TGTGCCAGCAGTTACTGGCAGGGGGCCACCGGGGAGCTGTTTTTT.

The chain joins TRBV7-9 to TRBJ2-7; D remains ambiguous. CDR3 length: 16 residues. Germline V CDR1 and CDR2: SEHNR, FQNEAQ (reference sequence). V was clipped by 5 bases and J by 4 bases, with 21 bases between them. The DNA for the CDR3 is TGTGCCAGCAGCAAGAGGCGCCGCCCCGGTAGGTACGAGCAGTACTTC. Translation: CASSKRRRPGRYEQYF.

The chain carries TRBV4-2 and TRBJ1-6; tentatively, D is TRBD1 (6 bases). The CDR3 is 16 amino acids. Germline CDR1 LGHNA, CDR2 YNFKEQ. V was cut by 0 bases and J by 7 bases, with 13 bases left in between. The CDR3 spells CASSQEEGVGNSPLHF. The CDR3 region has the DNA TGTGCCAGCAGCCAAGAAGAGGGGGTGGGGAATTCACCCCTCCACTTT.

This chain uses TRBV4-2 with TRBJ2-2; no definite D call. From germline, CDR1 is LGHNA and CDR2 YNFKEQ. CDR3 size: 14 residues. Trimming removed 6 bases at V and 0 bases at J, with 8 bases between. CDR3 amino acids: CASREQTNTGELFF. The DNA of the CDR3 is TGTGCCAGCAGAGAACAGACGAACACCGGGGAGCTGTTTTTT.

Only a few counts were recorded for this clone. This chain connects TRBV28 to TRBJ1-2; D unresolved. The germline V gene has CDR1 MDHEN and CDR2 SYDVKM. The CDR3 runs 13 residues. Between the trimmed V and J ends, which lost 8 bases and 4 bases, there was a span of 14 bases. The CDR3 region is CASLSTDPYGYTF. The CDR3 DNA is TGTGCCAGCCTCTCGACTGATCCCTATGGCTACACCTTC.

V is TRBV5-4 and J is TRBJ1-2, with D perhaps TRBD1 (5 bases). CDR3 size: 15 residues. Germline V lookup: CDR1 SGHNT, CDR2 YYREEE (reference sequence). V lost 4 bases to trimming and J lost 2 bases, with 15 bases between them. CDR3: CASSQIGRGNYGYTF. As DNA, the CDR3 is TGTGCCAGCAGCCAGATAGGACGGGGGAACTATGGCTACACCTTC.

The gene calls are TRBV29-1 and TRBJ2-7, with D uncertain. Germline assignment: CDR1 SQVTM and CDR2 ANQGSEA. V shed 4 bases and J shed 2 bases, with 15 bases lying between them. The CDR3 has 14 residues. The CDR3 coding sequence is TGCAGCGTTGGCCCCCTGCACGGTACCTACGAGCAGTACTTC. It is translated as CSVGPLHGTYEQYF.

This clone was detected a few times. The chain links TRBV6-1 to TRBJ2-1; 7 bases are a match to TRBD2. With 7 bases clipped from V and 2 bases from J, the junction kept 8 bases outside the gene matches. The length of the CDR3 is 15 residues. CDR1 is MNHNS and CDR2 is SASEGT in the germline V gene. The CDR3: CASTPKRGPYNEQFF. In DNA, the CDR3 is TGTGCCAGCACACCGAAGCGGGGACCCTACAATGAGCAGTTCTTC.

The chain employs TRBV9 and TRBJ1-3; D is unresolved. Germline CDR1 reads SGDLS; CDR2 reads YYNGEE. V was cut by 4 bases and J by 4 bases, with 9 bases left in between. CDR3 length: 13 amino acids. The CDR3 loop is CASSRGGGNTIYF. CDR3 DNA sequence: TGTGCCAGCAGCAGAGGTGGGGGAAACACCATATATTTT.

The chain recombines TRBV4-1 with TRBJ1-2, with TRBD1 as a possible D gene (5 bases). The germline V and J ends were trimmed by 1 base and 3 bases, with 12 bases remaining between them. CDR1 is MGHRA and CDR2 is YSYEKL in the germline V gene. The CDR3 contains 15 residues. The CDR3, as DNA: TGCGCCAGCAGCCAAGTAGGTTCCAGGGACTATGGCTACACCTTC. Encoded protein: CASSQVGSRDYGYTF.

V gene TRBV6-1 combines with J gene TRBJ1-2; D may be TRBD1 (6 bases). V dropped 6 bases and J dropped 3 bases, with 17 bases sitting between them. The CDR3 extends over 15 amino acids. The germline V gene encodes CDR1 MNHNS and CDR2 SASEGT. The CDR3 here is CASSGVRRGYYGYTF. As DNA, the CDR3 is TGTGCCAGCAGCGGGGTGCGAAGGGGGTACTATGGCTACACCTTC.

The sample holds a few counts of this clone. The chain uses TRBV6-6 and TRBJ2-7; 7 nucleotides agree with TRBD1. The CDR3 runs 14 residues. The ends lost 6 bases at V and 3 bases at J; junction bases unmatched: 8. CDR1 is MNHNY and CDR2 is SVGAGI in the germline V gene (reference sequence). The CDR3 nucleotides are TGTGCCAGCAGAACCGGGACAGCCTACTACGAGCAGTACTTC. Its translation is CASRTGTAYYEQYF.

The genes are TRBV7-6 and TRBJ2-5; 10 bases are a match to TRBD1. Germline loops: CDR1 SGHVS, CDR2 FNYEAQ. The ends lost 0 bases at V and 4 bases at J; junction bases unmatched: 2. The CDR3 sequence is 15 residues long. In DNA form, the CDR3 reads TGTGCCAGCAGCTTAGCATGGGACAGGGGAGAGACCCAGTACTTC. Translation gives CASSLAWDRGETQYF.

DNA for the CDR3: TGTGCCACCAGCAGATCGAGGCGGCCTGATTGGGGCAATCAGCCCCAGCATTTT. This codes for CATSRSRRPDWGNQPQHF. This chain uses TRBV15 with TRBJ1-5; D gene unclear. The CDR3 length is 18 residues. The germline V gene has CDR1 LNHNV and CDR2 YYDKDF (reference sequence). The ends were cut back, 2 bases at V and 2 bases at J, with 19 bases in the middle.

This sequence joins TRBV19 and TRBJ2-5; maybe TRBD2 (5 bases). The ends were cut back, 1 base at V and 5 bases at J, with 11 bases in the middle. This CDR3 has 14 amino acids. CDR1 LNHDA and CDR2 SQIVND come from the germline V gene (reference sequence). Here the CDR3 reads CASSIAGRRETQYF. The CDR3 DNA reads TGTGCCAGTAGTATAGCTGGCAGGAGGGAGACCCAGTACTTC.

This clone was recorded only once. Written as DNA, the CDR3 is TGTGCCAGTACCCTGACAGGGCAGGGCAATCAGCCCCAGCATTTT. Translating gives CASTLTGQGNQPQHF. The chain carries TRBV19 and TRBJ1-5; 7 bases line up with TRBD1. Germline V gene data show CDR1 as LNHDA and CDR2 as SQIVND (reference sequence). Germline trimming cut 7 bases from V and 2 bases from J; bases unmatched to any gene: 8. This CDR3 region has 15 residues.

The chain's CDR3 is CSAKSYEQYF. The CDR3 DNA reads TGCAGTGCTAAAAGCTACGAGCAGTACTTC. J is TRBJ2-5 and V is TRBV20-1; D is unresolved. The assigned J gene may be wrong: the sequence end matches TRBJ2-7 better. Germline V gives CDR1 DFQATT, CDR2 SNEGSKA (reference sequence). CDR3 length: 10 residues.

The chain carries TRBV7-9 and TRBJ2-7; a weak D match, TRBD2 (6 bases). Trimming pared 4 bases from V and 3 bases from J, leaving 10 bases between. CDR1 is SEHNR, CDR2 FQNEAQ, per germline (reference sequence). This CDR3 region has 13 residues. CDR3 nucleotide sequence: TGTGCCAGCAGCTCGACTAGGAGCTACGAGCAGTACTTC. It is translated as CASSSTRSYEQYF. The full variable domain, its missing parts supplied by reference TRBV7-9 and TRBJ2-7, is DTGVSQNPRHKITKRGQNVTFRCDPISEHNRLYWYRQTLGQGPEFLTYFQNEAQLEKSRLLSDRFSAERPKGSFSTLEIQRTEQGDSAMYLCASSSTRSYEQYFGPGTRLTVT.

J is TRBJ2-3 and V is TRBV15; 10 bases match TRBD2. Trimming at V came to 1 base and at J to 2 bases, leaving 6 bases not matched to a gene. CDR1 and CDR2 from the germline V gene are LNHNV and YYDKDF (reference sequence). CDR3 length: 17 amino acids. The CDR3 here is CATSRGASGRNTDTQYF. The CDR3 DNA reads TGTGCCACCAGCAGAGGGGCTAGCGGGAGAAACACAGATACGCAGTATTTT. Drawing the rest from reference TRBV15 and TRBJ2-3, the complete variable domain is DAMVIQNPRYQVTQFGKPVTLSCSQTLNHNVMYWYQQKSSQAPKLLFHYYDKDFNNEADTPDNFQSRRPNTSFCFLDIRSPGLGDTAMYLCATSRGASGRNTDTQYFGPGTRLTVL.

The chain joins TRBV29-1 to TRBJ1-1; D is possibly TRBD1 (5 bases). The CDR3 is 13 amino acids. V lost 5 bases and J 1 base, leaving 11 bases between the germline ends. Looked up from germline, CDR1 is SQVTM and CDR2 is ANQGSEA. The CDR3 region has the DNA TGCAGCGTTCGGGGGGGGAAGAACACTGAAGCTTTCTTT. Translation gives CSVRGGKNTEAFF.

The CDR3 here is CASSDPGLAGVGGTGELFF. DNA for the CDR3: TGTGCCAGCAGCGACCCGGGACTAGCGGGAGTGGGGGGCACCGGGGAGCTGTTTTTT. The J gene is TRBJ2-2, the V gene TRBV9; TRBD2 aligns across 14 bases. The germline V gene encodes CDR1 SGDLS and CDR2 YYNGEE. The CDR3 consists of 19 residues. V lost 3 bases and J lost 4; bases outside the gene matches: 11.

The chain is built from TRBV13 and TRBJ2-1; 10 bases align to TRBD2. Germline V gene sequence: CDR1 PRHDT, CDR2 FYEKMQ (reference sequence). This CDR3 region has 16 residues. The junction had 7 bases not matched to a gene; V was cut back by 0 bases and J by 8 bases. The CDR3: CASSLGQSGGEDEQFF. DNA for the CDR3: TGTGCCAGCAGCTTAGGCCAGAGCGGGGGGGAGGATGAGCAGTTCTTC.

The chain joins TRBV9 to TRBJ1-6; TRBD1 might be the D (6 bases). CDR1 SGDLS and CDR2 YYNGEE come from the germline V gene. The CDR3 is 16 amino acids. V lost 0 bases and J lost 6, with 13 bases in between. The CDR3 loop reads CASSVGGGPANSPLHF. The CDR3, as DNA: TGTGCCAGCAGCGTAGGGGGGGGGCCGGCTAATTCACCCCTCCACTTT.

The chain is built from TRBV30 and TRBJ2-5, with TRBD2 as a possible D gene (6 bases). The CDR3 consists of 15 residues. V was shortened by 2 bases and J by 0 bases, with 13 bases between the two germline ends. Germline CDR1 and CDR2: GTSNPN and SVGIG (reference sequence). The CDR3 region is CAWSIIPGDQETQYF. The CDR3 DNA follows: TGTGCCTGGAGTATAATTCCGGGAGACCAAGAGACCCAGTACTTC. Filled out from reference TRBV30 and TRBJ2-5, the complete variable domain reads SQTIHQWPATLVQPVGSPLSLECTVEGTSNPNLYWYRQAAGRGLQLLFYSVGIGQISSEVPQNLSASRPQDRQFILSSKKLLLSDSGFYLCAWSIIPGDQETQYFGPGTRLLVL.

The rearrangement uses TRBV19 and TRBJ1-4; no definite D call. Trimming took 3 bases from V and 5 from J, leaving 10 bases between them. Germline assignment: CDR1 LNHDA and CDR2 SQIVND (reference sequence). The CDR3 spans 14 residues. Here the CDR3 reads CASSMNRGNEKLFF. Here the CDR3 DNA reads TGTGCCAGTAGTATGAACAGAGGGAATGAAAAACTGTTTTTT.